What follows describes a single T cell receptor (beta chain). Its specificity is not known. The source of the sample is a study of cytomegalovirus exposure and HLA in healthy donors. Study context: Around 80 million unique TCRs from HLA-typed donors were held in an early data release. In terms of ancestry, the Caucasian-associated cluster contained 81% of the approximately 430 genotyped donors.

PCR amplification relied on 60 Vbeta primers (plus 13 Jbeta primers). Sequencing was performed with immunoSEQ multiplex PCR; in TCRdb, only in-frame clones are kept and a portion is missing. The sample consists of 150,000 to 200,000 clones, around 80% of them appearing once. Germline V gene lookup returns CDR1 SQVTM and CDR2 ANQGSEA. The CDR3 has 15 amino acids. V lost 2 bases and J lost 1, with 14 bases in between. Study-wide results and limits: Analyses of presence and absence presupposed an approximately uniform sequencing depth across donors.

This TCR was recovered from a woman in her 30s in good health and CMV-seropositive. The sequencing sample was made of PBMCs. V gene TRBV29-1 combines with J gene TRBJ1-2; perhaps TRBD1 as D (5 bases). The CDR3 reads CSVEPRTGGNYGYTF. The CDR3 region has the DNA TGCAGCGTTGAACCGAGGACGGGGGGTAACTATGGCTACACCTTC.